The sequence of this TCR beta chain was determined in a study of blood T cell repertoires in COVID-19. Recovered status applied to Cohort 3 donors who had two consecutive negative PCRs. It also applied to those with clearance or with symptom resolution. Trimming took 5 bases from V and 7 from J, leaving 11 bases between them. Germline V CDR1 and CDR2: MDHEN, SYDVKM. The CDR3 spans 12 residues. Clones were read by immunoSEQ multiplex PCR, and TCRdb kept only the in-frame ones, dropping some. The sample yields roughly 180,000 clones, 82% seen once. The gene calls are TRBV28 and TRBJ1-2; no clear D gene. Sequenced sample: PBMCs or T cells enriched from blood (not recorded which). The receptor comes from a man in his 60s who had recovered from COVID-19. The CDR3 protein is CASSTSSGGYTF. In nucleotides, the CDR3 is TGTGCCAGCAGTACCAGTTCAGGTGGCTACACCTTC.